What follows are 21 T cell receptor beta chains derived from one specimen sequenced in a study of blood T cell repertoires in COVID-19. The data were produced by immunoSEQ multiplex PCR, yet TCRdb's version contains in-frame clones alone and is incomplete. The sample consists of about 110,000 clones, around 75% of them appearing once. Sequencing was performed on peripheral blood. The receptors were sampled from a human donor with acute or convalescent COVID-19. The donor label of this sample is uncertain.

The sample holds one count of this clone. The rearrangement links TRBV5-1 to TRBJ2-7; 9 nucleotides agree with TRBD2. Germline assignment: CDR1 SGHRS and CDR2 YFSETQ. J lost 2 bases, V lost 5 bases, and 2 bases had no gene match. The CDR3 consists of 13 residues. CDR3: CASRSSGAYEQYF. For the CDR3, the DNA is TGCGCCAGCAGGTCTAGCGGGGCCTACGAGCAGTACTTC.

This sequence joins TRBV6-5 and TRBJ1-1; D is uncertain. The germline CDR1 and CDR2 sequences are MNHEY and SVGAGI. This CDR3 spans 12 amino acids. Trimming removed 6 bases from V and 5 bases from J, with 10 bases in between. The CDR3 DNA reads TGTGCCAGCAGCACCTCCGGGACTGAAGCTTTCTTT. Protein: CASSTSGTEAFF.

The CDR3 is CASSRGIGVANEKLFF. In DNA form, the CDR3 reads TGTGCCAGCAGTCGTGGAATAGGGGTTGCTAATGAAAAACTGTTTTTT. The chain couples TRBV7-9 to TRBJ1-4; perhaps TRBD1 as D (5 bases). Per the germline V gene, CDR1 is SEHNR and CDR2 is FQNEAQ (reference sequence). This CDR3 comprises 16 residues. Trimming took off 6 bases at V and 3 bases at J, with 17 bases between the two ends.

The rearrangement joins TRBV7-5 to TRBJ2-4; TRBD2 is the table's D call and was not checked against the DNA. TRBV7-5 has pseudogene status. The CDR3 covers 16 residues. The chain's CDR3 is CARSPPGCPAKNIQYF. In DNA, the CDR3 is TGTGCCAGAAGCCCCCCCGGGTGCCCAGCCAAAAACATTCAGTACTTC.

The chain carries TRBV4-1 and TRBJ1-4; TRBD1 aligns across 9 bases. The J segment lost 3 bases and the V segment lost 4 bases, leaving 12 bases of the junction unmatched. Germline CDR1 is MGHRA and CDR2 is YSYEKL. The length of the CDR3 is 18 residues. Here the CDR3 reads CASSRKGTGSGSNEKLFF. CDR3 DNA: TGCGCCAGCAGCCGAAAAGGGACAGGGAGTGGGTCTAATGAAAAACTGTTTTTT.

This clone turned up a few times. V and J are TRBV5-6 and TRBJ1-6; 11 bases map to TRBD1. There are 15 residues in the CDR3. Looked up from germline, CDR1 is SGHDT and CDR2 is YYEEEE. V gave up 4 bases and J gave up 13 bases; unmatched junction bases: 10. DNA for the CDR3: TGTGCCAGCAGCGAGGGACAGGGGGTTAGGATCCCCCTCCACTTT. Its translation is CASSEGQGVRIPLHF.

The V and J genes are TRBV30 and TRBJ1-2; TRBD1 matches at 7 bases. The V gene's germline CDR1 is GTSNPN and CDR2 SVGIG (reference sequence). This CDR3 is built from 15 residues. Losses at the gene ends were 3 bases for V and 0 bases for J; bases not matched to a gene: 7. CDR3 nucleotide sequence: TGTGCCTGGAGGGGCCCAGGGGGAGCTAACTATGGCTACACCTTC. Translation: CAWRGPGGANYGYTF.

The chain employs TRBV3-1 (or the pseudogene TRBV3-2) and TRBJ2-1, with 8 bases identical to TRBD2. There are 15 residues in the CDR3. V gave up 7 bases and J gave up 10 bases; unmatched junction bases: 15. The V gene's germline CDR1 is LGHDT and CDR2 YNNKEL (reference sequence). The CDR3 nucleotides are TGTGCCAGCACTATAAGCTCGGGGGGGCCGGAAGAGCAGTTCTTC. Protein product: CASTISSGGPEEQFF.

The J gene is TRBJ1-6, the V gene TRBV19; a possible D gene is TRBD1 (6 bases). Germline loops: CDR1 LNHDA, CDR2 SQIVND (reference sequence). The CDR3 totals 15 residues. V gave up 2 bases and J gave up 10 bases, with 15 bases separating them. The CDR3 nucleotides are TGTGCCAGTAGTATATCAACAGGGTTATGGTCACCCCTCCACTTT. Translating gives CASSISTGLWSPLHF.

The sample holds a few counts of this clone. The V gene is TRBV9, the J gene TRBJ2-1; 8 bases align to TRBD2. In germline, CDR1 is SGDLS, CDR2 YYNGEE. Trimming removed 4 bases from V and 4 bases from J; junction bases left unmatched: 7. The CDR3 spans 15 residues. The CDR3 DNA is TGTGCCAGCAGCCCATGGGCGGGGGGATACAATGAGCAGTTCTTC. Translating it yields CASSPWAGGYNEQFF. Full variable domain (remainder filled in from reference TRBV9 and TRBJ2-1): DSGVTQTPKHLITATGQRVTLRCSPRSGDLSVYWYQQSLDQGLQFLIQYYNGEERAKGNILERFSAQQFPDLHSELNLSSLELGDSALYFCASSPWAGGYNEQFFGPGTRLTVL.

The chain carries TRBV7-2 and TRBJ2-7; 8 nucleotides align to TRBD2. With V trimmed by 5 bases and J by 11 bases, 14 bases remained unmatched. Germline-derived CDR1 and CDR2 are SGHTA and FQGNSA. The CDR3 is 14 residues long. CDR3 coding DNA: TGTGCCAGCAGCCCGGGGGGGCCCGCCCGTATTAAGTACTTC. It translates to CASSPGGPARIKYF. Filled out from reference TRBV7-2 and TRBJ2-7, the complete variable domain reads GAGVSQSPSNKVTEKGKDVELRCDPISGHTALYWYRQSLGQGLEFLIYFQGNSAPDKSGLPSDRFSAERTGGSVSTLTIQRTQQEDSAVYLCASSPGGPARIKYFGPGTRLTVT.

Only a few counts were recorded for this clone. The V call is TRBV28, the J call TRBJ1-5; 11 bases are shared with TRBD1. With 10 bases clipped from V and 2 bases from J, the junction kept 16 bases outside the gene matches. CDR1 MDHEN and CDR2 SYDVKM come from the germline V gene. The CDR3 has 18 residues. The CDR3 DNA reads TGTGCCACCTGTCCCCGGGACAGGGGGTTTCAGGGCAATCAGCCCCAGCATTTT. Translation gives CATCPRDRGFQGNQPQHF.

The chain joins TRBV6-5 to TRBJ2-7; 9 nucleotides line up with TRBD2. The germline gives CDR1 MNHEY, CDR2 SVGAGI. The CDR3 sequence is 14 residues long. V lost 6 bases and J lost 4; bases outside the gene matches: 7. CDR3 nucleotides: TGTGCCAGCAGCTCCGCGGGAGGGGCGTACGAGCAGTACGTC. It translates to CASSSAGGAYEQYV.

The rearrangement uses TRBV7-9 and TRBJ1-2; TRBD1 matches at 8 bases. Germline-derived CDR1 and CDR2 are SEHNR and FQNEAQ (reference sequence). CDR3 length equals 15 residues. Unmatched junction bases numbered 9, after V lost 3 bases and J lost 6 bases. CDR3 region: CASSLEGAGGHGYTF. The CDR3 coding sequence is TGTGCCAGCAGCTTGGAGGGGGCAGGGGGCCATGGCTACACCTTC.

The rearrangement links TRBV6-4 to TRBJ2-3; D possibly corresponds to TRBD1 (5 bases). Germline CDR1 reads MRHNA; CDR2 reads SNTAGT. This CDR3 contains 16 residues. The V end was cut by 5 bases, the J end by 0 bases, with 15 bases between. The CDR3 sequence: CASSLGAVSSTDTQYF. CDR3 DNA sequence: TGTGCCAGCAGTCTTGGGGCGGTTTCTAGCACAGATACGCAGTATTTT.

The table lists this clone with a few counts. The CDR3 nucleotides are TGTGCCAGCAGCTTAGATACCAGGACAGCCTTAGTCTATGGCTACACCTTC. Translated, it gives CASSLDTRTALVYGYTF. The rearrangement links TRBV11-2 to TRBJ1-2, with D perhaps TRBD1 (6 bases). The germline CDR1 and CDR2 sequences are SGHAT and FQNNGV. Trimming left V 0 bases short and J 4 bases short, with 18 bases between. CDR3 length: 17 residues.

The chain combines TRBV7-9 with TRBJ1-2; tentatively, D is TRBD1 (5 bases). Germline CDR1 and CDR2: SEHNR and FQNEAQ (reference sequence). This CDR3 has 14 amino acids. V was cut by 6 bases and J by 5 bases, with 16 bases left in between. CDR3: CASRMGGSEYGYTF. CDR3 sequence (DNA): TGTGCCAGCAGGATGGGGGGGTCGGAATATGGCTACACCTTC.

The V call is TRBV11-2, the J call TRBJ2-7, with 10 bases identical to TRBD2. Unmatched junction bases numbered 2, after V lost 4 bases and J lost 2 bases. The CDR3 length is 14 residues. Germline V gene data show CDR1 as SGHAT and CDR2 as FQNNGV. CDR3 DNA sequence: TGTGCCAGCAGCTCTAGCGGGGGAGCCTACGAGCAGTACTTC. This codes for CASSSSGGAYEQYF.

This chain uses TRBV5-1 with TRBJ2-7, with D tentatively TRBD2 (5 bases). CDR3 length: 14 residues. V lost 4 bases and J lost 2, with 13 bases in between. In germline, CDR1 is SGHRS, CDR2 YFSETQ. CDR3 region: CASSPGVLTYEQYF. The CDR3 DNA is TGCGCCAGCAGCCCCGGGGTCCTTACCTACGAGCAGTACTTC. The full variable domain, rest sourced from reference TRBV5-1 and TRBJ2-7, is KAGVTQTPRYLIKTRGQQVTLSCSPISGHRSVSWYQQTPGQGLQFLFEYFSETQRNKGNFPGRFSGRQFSNSRSEMNVSTLELGDSALYLCASSPGVLTYEQYFGPGTRLTVT.

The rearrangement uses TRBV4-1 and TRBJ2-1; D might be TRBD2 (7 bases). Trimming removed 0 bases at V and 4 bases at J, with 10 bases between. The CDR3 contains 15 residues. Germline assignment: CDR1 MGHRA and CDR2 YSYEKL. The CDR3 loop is CASSQDGGAYNEQFF. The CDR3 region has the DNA TGCGCCAGCAGCCAAGATGGGGGGGCTTACAATGAGCAGTTCTTC.

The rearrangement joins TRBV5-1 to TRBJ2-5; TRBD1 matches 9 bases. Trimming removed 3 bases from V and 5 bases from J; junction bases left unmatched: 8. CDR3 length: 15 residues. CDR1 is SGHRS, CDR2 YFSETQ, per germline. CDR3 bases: TGCGCCAGCAGCTCGATACAGGGGGCCCGGGAGACCCAGTACTTC. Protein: CASSSIQGARETQYF.